Described below is a single TCR beta chain sequence and its context. Its cognate antigen is unknown. The data were obtained in a study of CD8 T cells in ankylosing spondylitis. One entry per CDR3 protein, called by TCRdb with MiXCR from the 5' RACE reads. This table has about 360,000 distinct CDR3 sequences, 20% to 25% appearing once. General study results and limits: Reportedly, disease-linked clones are significantly enriched in ankylosing spondylitis patients' matched synovial fluid. A motif in TCR beta, a set of about eight highly homologous variants, appeared characteristic of ankylosing spondylitis blood.

From germline, CDR1 is SQVTM and CDR2 ANQGSEA. V was shortened by 6 bases and J by 10 bases, with 13 bases between the two germline ends. The CDR3 has 12 residues. Sequencing was performed on blood, either unsorted or a sorted T cell fraction (not recorded which). The rearrangement uses TRBV29-1 and TRBJ2-6; weak D call: TRBD1 (6 bases). The receptor comes from a male donor with ankylosing spondylitis or in good health (not recorded which). CDR3 coding DNA: TGCAGCGTCAAACAGGGACCAAACGTCCTGACTTTC. The encoded protein is CSVKQGPNVLTF.